This T cell receptor (beta chain) was recovered during a study of CD8+CD57+ T cells in acquired aplastic anemia. For the study at large: Sorted CD4+ plus CD8+ cells gave DNA averaging about 3.2 ug.

Profiling that covered TCR beta VDJ and CDR3 relied on genomic DNA as its template. TCRdb analysed the reads with MiXCR anew, one entry per CDR3 protein. The repertoire consists of 400,000 to 600,000 distinct CDR3 sequences, with 25% to 40% occurring once and the leading ten covering around 0.82%. CDR1 is LGHNT and CDR2 is FRNRAP in the germline V gene. CDR3 length equals 14 residues. V lost 1 base, J lost 6 bases, and 1 base stayed unmatched. This clonotype has more than one count but fewer than ten. Previously, flow cytometry had revealed CD8+CD57+ cell expansion in the patients chosen for sequencing.

This chain connects TRBV12-5 to TRBJ1-5, with 9 positions matching TRBD1. Sequenced input: sorted CD4+, CD8+, or CD8+CD57+ T cells (not recorded which) from PBMCs. This sequence originates from a human donor with aplastic anemia. This chain's CDR3 is CASGLGQGVQPQHF. Here the CDR3 DNA reads TGTGCTAGTGGTTTGGGACAGGGGGTTCAGCCCCAGCATTTT.